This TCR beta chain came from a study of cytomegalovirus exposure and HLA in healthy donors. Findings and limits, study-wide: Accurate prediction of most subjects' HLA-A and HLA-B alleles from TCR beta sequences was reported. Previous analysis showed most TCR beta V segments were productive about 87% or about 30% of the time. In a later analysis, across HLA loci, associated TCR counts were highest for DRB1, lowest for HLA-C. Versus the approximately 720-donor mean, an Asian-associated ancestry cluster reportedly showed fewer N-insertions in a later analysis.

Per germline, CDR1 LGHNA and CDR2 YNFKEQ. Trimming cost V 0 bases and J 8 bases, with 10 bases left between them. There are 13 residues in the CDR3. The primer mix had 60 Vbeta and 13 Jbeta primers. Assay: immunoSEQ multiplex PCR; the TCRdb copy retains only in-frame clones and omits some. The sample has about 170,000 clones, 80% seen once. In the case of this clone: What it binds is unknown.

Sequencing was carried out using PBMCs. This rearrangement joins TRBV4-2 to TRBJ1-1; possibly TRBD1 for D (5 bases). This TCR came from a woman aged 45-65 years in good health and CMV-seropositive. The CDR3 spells CASSQDMQGEAFF. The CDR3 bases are TGTGCCAGCAGCCAAGATATGCAGGGCGAAGCTTTCTTT.